The rows below give T cell receptor beta chains drawn from one sample of a study of cytomegalovirus exposure and HLA in healthy donors. TCRdb's table, derived via immunoSEQ multiplex PCR, lists solely in-frame clones and lacks some. The data hold 150,000 to 200,000 clones, with around 85% observed a single time. Specimen: PBMCs. These TCRs come from a woman in her twenties or thirties in good health and CMV-seronegative. Each CDR3 is given with its conserved first and last residue. A D gene is named only where the DNA matches it firmly. Size is stated for part of the rows, as once, few or many counts, or as a class when the clone is expanded.

TRBJ2-6 NA NA TRBV29-1 TGCAGCGTCAAAGTCGACAGGTCTGGGGCCAACGTCCTGACTTTC CSVKVDRSGANVLTF
TRBJ1-1 few NA TRBV7-2 TGTGCCAGCAGCTTAGGTCGGTGGGTAGGGGGTGAAGCTTTCTTT CASSLGRWVGGEAFF
TRBJ2-7 NA NA TRBV19 TGTGCCAGTACCTCTCGGGGAGTTGACGAGCAGTACTTC CASTSRGVDEQYF
TRBJ1-4 few TRBD1 TRBV5-6 TGTGCCAGCAGTTTGGACAGGGGTCGAGGGGAAAAACTGTTTTTT CASSLDRGRGEKLFF
TRBJ2-5 NA NA TRBV19 TGTGCCAGTAGTATAGATGGGGCCGGGGGAGAGACCCAGTACTTC CASSIDGAGGETQYF
TRBJ2-1 NA NA TRBV7-2 TGTGCCAGCAGCTTGTTAGGGGGGGGGTACAATGAGCAGTTCTTC CASSLLGGGYNEQFF
TRBJ1-4 few NA TRBV4-1 TGCGCCAGCAGCCCTCAGGGCGGGGGGGAAAAACTGTTTTTT CASSPQGGGEKLFF
TRBJ1-2 NA NA TRBV19 TGTGCCAGTAGTGGGCTAATTAGTGGCTACACCTTC CASSGLISGYTF
TRBJ2-4 NA TRBD1 TRBV6-1 TGTGCCAGCAGGGACCTGACAGGGACCAAAAACATTCAGTACTTC CASRDLTGTKNIQYF
TRBJ2-1 NA NA TRBV5-3 TGTGCCAGAAGACCGATAGACAGGACCCCCTACAATGAGCAGTTCTTC CARRPIDRTPYNEQFF
TRBJ2-7 NA TRBD2 TRBV19 TGTGCCAGTAGTATGACTAGCCTAGCAGGGAATAACGAGCAGTACTTC CASSMTSLAGNNEQYF
TRBJ1-3 NA NA TRBV6-6 TGTGCCAGCTCCCCCGACTACTCTGGAAACACCATATATTTT CASSPDYSGNTIYF
TRBJ2-3 NA NA TRBV5-1 TGCGCCAGCAGCTTGCGGCAGGTCGCAGATACGCAGTATTTT CASSLRQVADTQYF
TRBJ1-1 NA TRBD1 TRBV5-1 TGCGCCAGCAGCTGGGACAGGGCGGGGAACACTGAAGCTTTCTTT CASSWDRAGNTEAFF
TRBJ1-1 NA NA TRBV4-3 TGCGCCAGCAGCCAAGGGCGGGGGTACACTGAAGCTTTCTTT CASSQGRGYTEAFF